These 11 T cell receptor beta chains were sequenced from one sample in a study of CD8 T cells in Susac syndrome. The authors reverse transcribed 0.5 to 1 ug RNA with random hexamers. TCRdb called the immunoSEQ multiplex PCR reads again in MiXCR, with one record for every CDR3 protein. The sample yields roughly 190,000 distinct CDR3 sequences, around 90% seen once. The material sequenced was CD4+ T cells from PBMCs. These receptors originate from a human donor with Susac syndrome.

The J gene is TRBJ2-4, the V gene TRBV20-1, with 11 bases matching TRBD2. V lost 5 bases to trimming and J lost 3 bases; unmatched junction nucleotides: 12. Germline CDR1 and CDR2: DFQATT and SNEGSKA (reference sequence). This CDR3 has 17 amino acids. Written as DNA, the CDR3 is TGCAGTGCTCGACTAGCGGGACCCGTTAAAGTCAAAAACATTCAGTACTTC. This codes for CSARLAGPVKVKNIQYF.

The CDR3 region is CASQVLANTGELFF. CDR3 DNA: TGTGCCAGCCAGGTCCTAGCCAACACCGGGGAGCTGTTTTTT. The rearrangement joins TRBV7-3 to TRBJ2-2; a possible D gene is TRBD2 (5 bases). This CDR3 has 14 amino acids. The ends were cut back, 8 bases at V and 2 bases at J, with 12 bases in the middle. CDR1 is SGHTA and CDR2 is FQGTGA in the germline V gene.

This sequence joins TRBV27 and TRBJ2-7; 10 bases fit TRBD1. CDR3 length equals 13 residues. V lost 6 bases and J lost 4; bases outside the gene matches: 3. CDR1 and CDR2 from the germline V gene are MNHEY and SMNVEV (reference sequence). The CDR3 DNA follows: TGTGCCAGCAGACGACAGGGGGCTTACGAGCAGTACTTC. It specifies CASRRQGAYEQYF.

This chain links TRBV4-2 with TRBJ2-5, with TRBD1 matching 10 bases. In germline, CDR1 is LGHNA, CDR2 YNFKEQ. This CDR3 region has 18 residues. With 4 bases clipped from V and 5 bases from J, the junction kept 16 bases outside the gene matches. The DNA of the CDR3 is TGTGCCAGCAGCCTGACCTGGGGGACAGGGGAGGTGGACGAGACCCAGTACTTC. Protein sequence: CASSLTWGTGEVDETQYF.

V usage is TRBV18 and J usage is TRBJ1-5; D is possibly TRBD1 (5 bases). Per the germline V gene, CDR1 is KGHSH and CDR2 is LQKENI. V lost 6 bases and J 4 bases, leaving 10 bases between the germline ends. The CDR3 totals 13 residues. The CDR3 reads CASSPGGNQPQHF. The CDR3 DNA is TGTGCCAGCTCCCCGGGGGGAAATCAGCCCCAGCATTTT.

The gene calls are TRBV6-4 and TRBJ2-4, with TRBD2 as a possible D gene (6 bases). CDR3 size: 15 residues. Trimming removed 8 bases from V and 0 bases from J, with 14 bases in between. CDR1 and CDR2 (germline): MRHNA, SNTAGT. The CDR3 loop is CASGRLAPAKNIQYF. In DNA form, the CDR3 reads TGTGCCAGCGGGAGGCTAGCGCCAGCCAAAAACATTCAGTACTTC.

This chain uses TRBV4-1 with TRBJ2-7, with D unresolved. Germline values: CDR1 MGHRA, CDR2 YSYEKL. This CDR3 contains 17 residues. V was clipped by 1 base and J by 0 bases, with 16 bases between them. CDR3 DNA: TGCGCCAGCAGCCAAGGTTACCCCGGCACCAGCTCCTACGAGCAGTACTTC. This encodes CASSQGYPGTSSYEQYF.

This chain's CDR3 is CASSTHSSGGANEQFF. CDR3 DNA sequence: TGTGCCAGCAGCACCCACTCTAGCGGGGGGGCCAATGAGCAGTTCTTC. The rearrangement uses TRBV9 and TRBJ2-1, with 12 nucleotides matching TRBD2. V dropped 4 bases and J dropped 6; count of bases not matched to a gene: 8. The CDR3 has 16 amino acids. CDR1 is SGDLS, CDR2 YYNGEE, per germline.

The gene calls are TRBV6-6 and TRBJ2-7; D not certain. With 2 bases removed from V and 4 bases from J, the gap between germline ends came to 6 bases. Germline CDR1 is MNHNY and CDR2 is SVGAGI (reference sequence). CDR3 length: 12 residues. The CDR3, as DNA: TGTGCCAGCAGTTACAGAAGGTACGAGCAGTACTTC. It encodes CASSYRRYEQYF.

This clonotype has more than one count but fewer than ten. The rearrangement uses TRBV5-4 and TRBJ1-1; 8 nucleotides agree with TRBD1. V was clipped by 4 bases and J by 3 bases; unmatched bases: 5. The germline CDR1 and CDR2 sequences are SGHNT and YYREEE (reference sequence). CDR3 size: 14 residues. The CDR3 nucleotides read TGTGCCAGCAGCGGCGGACAGGGCTACACTGAAGCTTTCTTT. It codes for CASSGGQGYTEAFF.

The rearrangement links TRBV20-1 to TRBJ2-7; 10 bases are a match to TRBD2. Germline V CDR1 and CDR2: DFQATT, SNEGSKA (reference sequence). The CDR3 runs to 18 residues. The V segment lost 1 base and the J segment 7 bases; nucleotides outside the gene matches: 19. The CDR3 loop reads CSARAPGGLASGRLEQYF. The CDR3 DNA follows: TGCAGTGCTAGAGCCCCAGGGGGCTTGGCTAGCGGGAGATTGGAGCAGTACTTC.